The 18 T cell receptor beta chains below come from one sample, sequenced in a study of early T cells in non-severe SARS-CoV-2 infection. Each CDR3 protein is one row after TCRdb ran MiXCR on the 5' RACE reads. The table shows tens of thousands of distinct CDR3 sequences, with roughly 8.8% occurring only once. What was sequenced was whole blood. These receptors originate from an adult who was a healthcare worker with PCR-confirmed SARS-CoV-2 infection or an uninfected control (not recorded which).

The chain uses TRBV5-6 and TRBJ2-7; a possible D gene is TRBD2 (5 bases). With 1 base removed from V and 2 bases from J, the gap between germline ends came to 10 bases. The CDR3 covers 14 residues. The germline V gene has CDR1 SGHDT and CDR2 YYEEEE. The CDR3 region has the DNA TGTGCCAGCAGCTTGCCGGGAATGCCCTACGAGCAGTACTTC. Protein: CASSLPGMPYEQYF.

This clonotype has a handful of counts. The chain uses TRBV11-2 and TRBJ2-2; 12 bases fit TRBD2. CDR1 is SGHAT, CDR2 FQNNGV, per germline. This CDR3 has 15 amino acids. V shed 5 bases, J shed 6 bases, and the junction held 4 bases outside the gene matches. As DNA, the CDR3 is TGTGCCAGCAGCCGTCTAGCGGGGGGGGCCGGGGAGCTGTTTTTT. It specifies CASSRLAGGAGELFF. Variable domain in full (rest from reference TRBV11-2 and TRBJ2-2): EAGVAQSPRYKIIEKRQSVAFWCNPISGHATLYWYQQILGQGPKLLIQFQNNGVVDDSQLPKDRFSAERLKGVDSTLKIQPAKLEDSAVYLCASSRLAGGAGELFFGEGSRLTVL.

This clonotype was seen at least ten times. V and J are TRBV7-9 and TRBJ2-1; D is possibly TRBD1 (6 bases). Germline V lookup: CDR1 SEHNR, CDR2 FQNEAQ (reference sequence). V shed 5 bases and J shed 3 bases, with 14 bases lying between them. This CDR3 is built from 15 residues. This chain's CDR3 is CASSNGQKIYNEQFF. The CDR3, as DNA: TGTGCCAGCAGCAACGGACAGAAAATCTACAATGAGCAGTTCTTC. Looking up the rest from reference TRBV7-9 and TRBJ2-1 gives the full variable domain: DTGVSQNPRHKITKRGQNVTFRCDPISEHNRLYWYRQTLGQGPEFLTYFQNEAQLEKSRLLSDRFSAERPKGSFSTLEIQRTEQGDSAMYLCASSNGQKIYNEQFFGPGTRLTVL.

This clonotype has just a few counts. The chain carries TRBV25-1 and TRBJ2-5, with D tentatively TRBD2 (5 bases). The CDR3 has 13 residues. Germline values: CDR1 MGHDK, CDR2 SYGVNS. The V end lost 8 bases, the J end lost 0 bases, and 10 bases lay between the germline ends. CDR3 in DNA: TGTGCCAGCCGGGGTCCCAACCAAGAGACCCAGTACTTC. The encoded protein is CASRGPNQETQYF. Full variable domain (rest looked up from reference TRBV25-1 and TRBJ2-5): EADIYQTPRYLVIGTGKKITLECSQTMGHDKMYWYQQDPGMELHLIHYSYGVNSTEKGDLSSESTVSRIRTEHFPLTLESARPSHTSQYLCASRGPNQETQYFGPGTRLLVL.

This clonotype was seen at least ten times. The chain couples TRBV7-8 to TRBJ2-2; 12 positions agree with TRBD2. The J segment lost 1 base and the V segment lost 7 bases, leaving 4 bases of the junction unmatched. Germline CDR1 SGHVS, CDR2 FQNEAQ. The CDR3 has 16 residues. CDR3 sequence (DNA): TGTGCCAGCACCCGGACTAGCGGGGTGAACACCGGGGAGCTGTTTTTT. Translated: CASTRTSGVNTGELFF. Based on the CDR3 plus reference TRBV7-8 and TRBJ2-2, the full variable domain is GAGVSQSPRYKVAKRGQDVALRCDPISGHVSLFWYQQALGQGPEFLTYFQNEAQLDKSGLPSDRFFAERPEGSVSTLKIQRTQQEDSAVYLCASTRTSGVNTGELFFGEGSRLTVL.

There are a few counts of this clonotype. This chain links TRBV7-9 with TRBJ1-6; tentative D call: TRBD1 (5 bases). There are 12 residues in the CDR3. Germline V gene sequence: CDR1 SEHNR, CDR2 FQNEAQ (reference sequence). Trimming stripped 5 bases from V and 9 bases from J, with 8 bases between. CDR3 nucleotides: TGTGCCAGCAGCCGGGGGGGTTCACCCCTCCACTTT. It encodes CASSRGGSPLHF.

This clonotype came up many times. V and J are TRBV7-9 and TRBJ1-6, with D perhaps TRBD1 (5 bases). CDR1 and CDR2 from the germline V gene are SEHNR and FQNEAQ (reference sequence). This CDR3 comprises 12 residues. Deletions cut 5 bases from V and 9 bases from J, with 8 bases between. In DNA, the CDR3 is TGTGCCAGCAGCACGGACATTTCACCCCTCCACTTT. Encoded protein: CASSTDISPLHF.

This clonotype was found a few times. This rearrangement joins TRBV12-3 or TRBV12-4 to TRBJ1-5; D gene ambiguous. CDR3 length equals 13 residues. V was trimmed by 7 bases and J by 9 bases, leaving 16 bases between them. CDR3 in DNA: TGTGCCAGCACCCATGGGTTTCGTGGGCCCCAGCATTTT. It yields the protein CASTHGFRGPQHF.

This clonotype was seen repeatedly, ten times or more. The chain has TRBV6-6 and TRBJ1-5; 10 bases match TRBD1. The CDR3 has 14 residues. Germline trimming cut 5 bases from V and 9 bases from J; bases unmatched to any gene: 7. In germline, CDR1 is MNHNY, CDR2 SVGAGI (reference sequence). This CDR3 is CASSTGQGEAPQHF. DNA of the CDR3: TGTGCCAGCAGTACCGGACAGGGGGAAGCGCCCCAGCATTTT.

This clonotype has just a few counts. The rearrangement joins TRBV11-2 to TRBJ2-1; 7 positions match TRBD1. This CDR3 has 15 amino acids. Germline V gives CDR1 SGHAT, CDR2 FQNNGV. Trimming took 6 bases from V and 4 from J; bases not matched to a gene: 9. As DNA, the CDR3 is TGTGCCAGCAGACGACCGACAGGGTTATACAATGAGCAGTTCTTC. It encodes CASRRPTGLYNEQFF.

This clonotype was seen a few times. The V call is TRBV20-1, the J call TRBJ2-5, with 11 bases that match TRBD2. Germline loops: CDR1 DFQATT, CDR2 SNEGSKA (reference sequence). J gave up 4 bases and V 7 bases, and 5 bases lay outside the gene matches. The CDR3 is made up of 13 amino acids. CDR3 bases: TGCAGTGTTATAGCGGGGGGGCGAGAGACCCAGTACTTC. It encodes CSVIAGGRETQYF.

V and J are TRBV12-3 or TRBV12-4 and TRBJ2-7, with D unresolved. V lost 1 base and J 2 bases, leaving 9 bases between the germline ends. CDR3 length: 14 residues. The CDR3 spells CASSLGTAAYEQYF. CDR3 DNA sequence: TGTGCCAGCAGTTTAGGGACCGCCGCCTACGAGCAGTACTTC.

In this sample, this clonotype turned up a few times. V and J are TRBV15 and TRBJ1-5; 8 positions match TRBD1. The V gene's germline CDR1 is LNHNV and CDR2 YYDKDF (reference sequence). The CDR3 loop spans 17 amino acids. With V trimmed by 1 base and J by 0 bases, 5 bases remained unmatched. Written as DNA, the CDR3 is TGTGCCACCAGCAGAGGAAGACAGGGGAATAGCAATCAGCCCCAGCATTTT. Translated: CATSRGRQGNSNQPQHF.

CDR3 in amino acids: CASSPQGIQPQHF. CDR3 DNA: TGTGCCAGCTCACCTCAGGGAATTCAGCCCCAGCATTTT. This chain joins TRBV18 and TRBJ1-5; possible D gene TRBD1, 5 bases. Germline V gene data show CDR1 as KGHSH and CDR2 as LQKENI. V was clipped by 3 bases and J by 6 bases, with 9 bases between them. CDR3 size: 13 residues.

V and J are TRBV7-9 and TRBJ2-7; D not certain. The CDR3 has 11 residues. Trimming removed 2 bases at V and 5 bases at J, with 4 bases between. Germline V gene lookup returns CDR1 SEHNR and CDR2 FQNEAQ (reference sequence). The CDR3, as DNA: TGTGCCAGCAGCTTAAGTCACGAGCAGTACTTC. It translates to CASSLSHEQYF.

This clonotype was detected many times. The chain carries TRBV30 and TRBJ2-6; a possible D gene is TRBD2 (5 bases). This CDR3 has 15 residues. V dropped 5 bases and J dropped 1 base, with 12 bases sitting between them. Germline V CDR1 and CDR2: GTSNPN, SVGIG (reference sequence). CDR3 amino acids: CAWHPGISGANVLTF. The CDR3 bases are TGTGCCTGGCATCCGGGGATATCTGGGGCCAACGTCCTGACTTTC.

The gene calls are TRBV5-1 and TRBJ2-6, with TRBD1 matching over 10 bases. The CDR3 consists of 18 residues. Germline CDR1 and CDR2: SGHRS and YFSETQ. The junction had 10 bases not matched to a gene; V was cut back by 3 bases and J by 4 bases. This chain's CDR3 is CASSYFSGTGAGANVLTF. DNA for the CDR3: TGCGCCAGCAGCTATTTTTCCGGGACAGGGGCCGGGGCCAACGTCCTGACTTTC.

CDR3 region: CSVEDTGAAPDTQYF. DNA of the CDR3: TGCAGCGTTGAAGATACGGGGGCGGCCCCAGATACGCAGTATTTT. V usage is TRBV29-1 and J usage is TRBJ2-3; the D gene could be TRBD1 or TRBD2 (6 bases each). The V end lost 0 bases, the J end lost 4 bases, and 14 bases lay between the germline ends. This CDR3 has 15 residues. Per the germline V gene, CDR1 is SQVTM and CDR2 is ANQGSEA.